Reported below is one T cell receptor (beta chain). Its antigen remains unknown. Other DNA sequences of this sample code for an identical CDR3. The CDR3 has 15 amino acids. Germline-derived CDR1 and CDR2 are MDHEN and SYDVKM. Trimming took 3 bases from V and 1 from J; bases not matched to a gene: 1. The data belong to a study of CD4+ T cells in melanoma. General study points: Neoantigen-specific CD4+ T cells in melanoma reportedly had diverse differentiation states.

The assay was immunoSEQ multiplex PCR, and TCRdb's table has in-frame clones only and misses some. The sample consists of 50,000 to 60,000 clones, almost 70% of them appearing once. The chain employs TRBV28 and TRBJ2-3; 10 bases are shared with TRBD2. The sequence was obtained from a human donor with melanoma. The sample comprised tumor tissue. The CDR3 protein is CASSFLAGGTDTQYF. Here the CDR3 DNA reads TGTGCCAGCAGTTTTCTAGCGGGGGGCACAGATACGCAGTATTTT.